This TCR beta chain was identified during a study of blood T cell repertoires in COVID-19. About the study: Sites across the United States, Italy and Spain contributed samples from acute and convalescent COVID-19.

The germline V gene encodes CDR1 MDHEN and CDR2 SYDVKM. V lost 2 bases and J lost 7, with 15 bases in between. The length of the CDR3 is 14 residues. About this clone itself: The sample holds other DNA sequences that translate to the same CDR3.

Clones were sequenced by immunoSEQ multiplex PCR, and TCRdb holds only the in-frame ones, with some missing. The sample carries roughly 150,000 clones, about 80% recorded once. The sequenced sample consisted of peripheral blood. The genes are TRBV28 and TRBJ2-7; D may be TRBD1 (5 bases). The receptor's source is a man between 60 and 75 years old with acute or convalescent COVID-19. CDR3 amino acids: CASSLSTRAYEQYF. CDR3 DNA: TGTGCCAGCAGTTTAAGTACCAGGGCTTATGAGCAGTACTTC.